This TCR beta chain was sequenced during a study of CD8 T cells in Susac syndrome. Points from the study as a whole: The CD4+ T cell repertoires from Susac syndrome exhibited no clonal expansion.

Regarding this clonotype: The target antigen is unknown.

V lost 1 base to trimming and J lost 1 base, with 14 bases between them. CDR1 SGHRS and CDR2 YFSETQ come from the germline V gene. The CDR3 runs 16 residues. About 0.45 to 1 ug RNA was reverse transcribed with random hexamers. TCRdb processed the immunoSEQ multiplex PCR reads anew with MiXCR; each CDR3 protein has one entry. This table holds 170,000 or so distinct CDR3 sequences, approximately 94% found once. The receptor was isolated from a human donor with Susac syndrome. The rearrangement links TRBV5-1 to TRBJ2-5; a possible D gene is TRBD1 (6 bases). Sequenced sample: CD4+ T cells from PBMCs. CDR3 in DNA: TGCGCCAGCAGCTTGATCGGTGGGGGCTCCCAAGAGACCCAGTACTTC. Amino acids: CASSLIGGGSQETQYF.